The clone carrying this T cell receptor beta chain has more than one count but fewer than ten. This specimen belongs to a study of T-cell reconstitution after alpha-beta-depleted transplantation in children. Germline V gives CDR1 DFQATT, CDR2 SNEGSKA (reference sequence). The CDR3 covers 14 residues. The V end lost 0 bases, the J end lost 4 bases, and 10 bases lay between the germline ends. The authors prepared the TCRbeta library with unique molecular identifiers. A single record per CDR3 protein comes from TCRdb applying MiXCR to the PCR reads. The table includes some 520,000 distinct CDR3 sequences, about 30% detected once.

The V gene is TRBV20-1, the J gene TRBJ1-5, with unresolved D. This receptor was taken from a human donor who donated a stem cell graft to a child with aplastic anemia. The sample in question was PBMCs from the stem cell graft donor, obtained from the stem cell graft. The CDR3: CSARDRTGNQPQHF. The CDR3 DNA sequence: TGCAGTGCTAGAGATCGTACCGGGAATCAGCCCCAGCATTTT.